This T cell receptor beta chain appears in the sequencing data of a study of T cell responses to AZD1222 COVID-19 vaccine (dated by TCRdb to the early 2020s). Regarding the study in general: TCR sequencing covered more than 230 trial participants: some 210 given two doses of AZD1222 and 26 given two doses of MenACWY control vaccine. Trial participants were enrolled by age into subgroups of 18-55, 56-69 and 70-plus years, and around 140, 26 and 57 TCR-sequenced participants, respectively, were included in these subgroups. Here is what the overall study found, with its caveats: In the small 56-69-year group, the increase in depth fell short of significance, most likely because of low power. Most participants were white British and females outnumbered males, and the authors suggested that clonal diversity may have been underestimated. After two AZD1222 doses, spike-specific TCR breadth and depth were significantly higher than at day 0 and than in MenACWY recipients. Conclusions about previously exposed vaccinees are limited, since just a handful of AZD1222 recipients were seropositive for SARS-CoV-2 at baseline. Because no day 14 peak-response samples were available, the repertoires could be characterized only after the peak T cell response. Epitopes outside the regions mutated in the B.1.351 and B.1.1.7 variants were reportedly recognized by nearly half of the unique spike-specific TCRs. The vaccine-associated CD4 TCRs covered the entire spike protein, and the dominant responses fell in regions 160-218 and 743-854.

The intended sense of this specimen's time point label: baseline before first vaccination. The treatment or condition label, as the study defines it: meningococcal conjugate vaccine given as trial control. The vaccinee samples were drawn from two UK trials, COV001 and COV002, one of which was a single-blind randomized controlled phase 2/3 trial testing AZD1222 (ChAdOx1 nCoV-19) in healthy adults. Trial participant PBMC samples were collected at day 0 and day 28 after the second dose for TCRbeta chain sequencing. Concerning this clone itself: It lacks a known antigen. Qualities for individual bases were not recorded, and no much larger clone is one base off.

The CDR3 regions of human TCRbeta chains were analyzed by immunosequencing. Processing in the source paper ran as follows. TCRs in the repertoires were matched against a reference library of SARS-CoV-2-specific TCRs that had been generated with the MIRA antigen-specificity platform. Breadth meant the fraction of unique TCRs that were SARS-CoV-2-associated, whereas depth meant the fraction of total T cells that were SARS-CoV-2-associated. Using the MIRA data, each spike-specific TCR was mapped to the spike region that the TCR reacts to and placed in a CD4 or CD8 class. Log10-transformed breadth and depth values were compared by one-way ANOVA with Sidak's multiple comparisons tests. In TCRdb, the immuneACCESS table is reduced to in-frame sequences with V and J assigned. These tables do not hold every clone; where another copy was compared, an unresolved V gene accounts for under half, and the others remain unexplained. The DNA gave D and trimming, while V, J and clone size come from that table. The sample records 84,000 or so clones, 90% to 95% of which are singletons. 4% to 6% of the sample rests with the top ten.

The junction shows trimming of 5 bases on V and 3 bases on J, plus 12 bases between the germline ends. Per the germline V gene, SGHRS is the CDR1 and YFSETQ is the CDR2. The CDR3 spans 13 residues, from the cysteine through the phenylalanine. The kept DNA is CDR3 alone, 39 bases in frame from the first base. This material consisted of peripheral blood, taken on day 0 of MenACWY control vaccination. The receptor was derived from an adult in good health. The rearranged segments are TRBV5-1 and TRBJ2-7; TRBD1 might be the D gene, on 5 matching bases. The encoded CDR3 is CASSMDTNYEQYF. The DNA sequence follows: TGCGCCAGCAGTATGGACACAAACTACGAGCAGTACTTC. Reference TRBV5-1 and TRBJ2-7 genes cover what lies past the CDR3, so the full variable domain is KAGVTQTPRYLIKTRGQQVTLSCSPISGHRSVSWYQQTPGQGLQFLFEYFSETQRNKGNFPGRFSGRQFSNSRSEMNVSTLELGDSALYLCASSMDTNYEQYFGPGTRLTVT.